This is a list of T cell receptor beta chains from one sample in a study of control samples from healthy donors and cancer patients. The repertoire was sequenced with immunoSEQ multiplex PCR; TCRdb's copy has only in-frame clones and lacks some. The sample yields fewer than 120,000 clones, roughly 90% seen once. Source material: PBMCs. Source of these receptors: a woman aged 55 to 70 with lung cancer. Both conserved end residues are part of each CDR3. Fields, in order: J gene, clone size, D gene, V gene, CDR3 DNA, CDR3 protein. A D gene is named only where the DNA matches it firmly. Some rows mark clone size as missing; the rest say once, few, many or name a class of expanded clone.

>TRBJ2-3|.|TRBD2|TRBV6-2/TRBV6-3
TGTGCCAGCAGTTACAGAGGGACTAACGGTACAGATACGCAGTATTTT
CASSYRGTNGTDTQYF
>TRBJ1-2|.|TRBD1|TRBV20-1
TGCAGTGCTAGTAACGCAGGGGGCTTAGGTGGCTACACCTTC
CSASNAGGLGGYTF
>TRBJ1-5|.|TRBD1|TRBV3-1/TRBV3-2
TGTGCCAGCAGCACTTGGGACAGCCTTGAACATAGCAATCAGCCCCAGCATTTT
CASSTWDSLEHSNQPQHF
>TRBJ1-1|.|.|TRBV9
TGTGCCAGCAGCGTAGGGGTCTGGCCGAACACTGAAGCTTTCTTT
CASSVGVWPNTEAFF
>TRBJ1-2|.|TRBD1|TRBV11-3
TGTGCCAGCAGCCCTCAGGGGGGGGTTGATGGCTACACCTTC
CASSPQGGVDGYTF
>TRBJ2-5|once|.|TRBV11-3
TGTGCCAGCAGCTTAGGTCAGACAGCCCGTGAGACCCAGTACTTC
CASSLGQTARETQYF
>TRBJ2-1|.|TRBD2|TRBV3-1/TRBV3-2
TGTGCCAGCAGCCCGGGTCAACTAGCGGGGTCTTACAATGAGCAGTTCTTC
CASSPGQLAGSYNEQFF
>TRBJ2-1|.|.|TRBV9
TGTGCCAGCAGCCCCGCCCTAGGGATTGAGCAGTTCTTC
CASSPALGIEQFF
>TRBJ2-1|.|TRBD2|TRBV6-2/TRBV6-3
TGTGCCAGCAGCCCTGGGCCTGCGGGGGGGCCGAGGAATGAGCAGTTCTTC
CASSPGPAGGPRNEQFF
>TRBJ2-5|.|.|TRBV14
TGTGCCAGCAGCCAAGTAGATGAGACCCAGTACTTC
CASSQVDETQYF
>TRBJ2-5|.|.|TRBV5-1
TGCGCCAGCAGCTCCAGTGCGGGTGGGATCCAAGAGACCCAGTACTTC
CASSSSAGGIQETQYF
>TRBJ1-5|.|TRBD1|TRBV28
TGTGCCAGCCTCACCGGGACAGGGGATCAGCCCCAGCATTTT
CASLTGTGDQPQHF
>TRBJ2-2|.|TRBD1|TRBV5-6
TGTGCCAGCAGCTTGGGACAGGGATTAATCGGGGAGCTGTTTTTT
CASSLGQGLIGELFF
>TRBJ2-3|.|TRBD2|TRBV11-2
TGTGCCAGCAGCTTAGGGGGACTAGCGGTGACAGATACGCAGTATTTT
CASSLGGLAVTDTQYF
>TRBJ2-6|.|.|TRBV9
TGTGCCAGCAGCTCCTCCGTTCCGGGGTGGGACCCTGGGGCCAACGTCCTGACTTTC
CASSSSVPGWDPGANVLTF
>TRBJ2-6|once|.|TRBV5-1
TGCGCCAGCAGTCTGGACGGGGCAAGCTCTGGGGCCAACGTCCTGACTTTC
CASSLDGASSGANVLTF
>TRBJ1-2|.|.|TRBV5-5
TGTGCCAGCAGCTTGAACCGGTTAGAGGGCTACACCTTC
CASSLNRLEGYTF
>TRBJ1-1|.|.|TRBV7-2
TGTGCCAGCAGCTTACAAGGGGGGAACACTGAAGCTTTCTTT
CASSLQGGNTEAFF
>TRBJ2-1|.|.|TRBV5-4
TGTGCCAGCAGCTTGCTGTTAGGCGGGGATACCTACAATGAGCAGTTCTTC
CASSLLLGGDTYNEQFF
>TRBJ1-6|.|.|TRBV30
TGTGCCTGGAGTGGACCTTCCCATGTCGATAATTCACCCCTCCACTTT
CAWSGPSHVDNSPLHF
>TRBJ1-2|.|.|TRBV28
TGTGCCAGCAGTCCCAATGGTCAGGGTGGTGGCTACACCTTC
CASSPNGQGGGYTF
>TRBJ1-2|.|.|TRBV24-1
TGTGCCACCAGTGACCCCGGGGAAGGCTCGACTGGCTACACCTTC
CATSDPGEGSTGYTF
>TRBJ1-1|.|.|TRBV7-9
TGTGCCAGCAGGCGGTCTGAGGTTGGAGCTTTCTTT
CASRRSEVGAFF
>TRBJ1-1|.|.|TRBV7-9
TGTGCCAGCAGCTTCGGGACGGCGAACACTGAAGCTTTCTTT
CASSFGTANTEAFF
>TRBJ1-2|.|.|TRBV18
TGTGCCAGCTCACCACAGGGAGTCTATGGCTACACCTTC
CASSPQGVYGYTF
>TRBJ1-2|.|TRBD1|TRBV29-1
TGCAGCGTTGAAGTTATGGTAGCCGGGACAGGGGATAGGGGCGGCTACACCTTC
CSVEVMVAGTGDRGGYTF
>TRBJ2-2|.|.|TRBV5-1
TGCGCCAGCAGCCATCCCCTCTCCCGGCGGGCCGCGAACACCGGGGAGCTGTTTTTT
CASSHPLSRRAANTGELFF
>TRBJ2-7|.|.|TRBV18
TGTGCCAGCTCACCAAGGGAGGAGAGCCACGAGCAGTACTTC
CASSPREESHEQYF
>TRBJ2-5|.|.|TRBV11-2
TGTGCCAGCAGCTTAGGCCTAGACGGGACCCAGTACTTC
CASSLGLDGTQYF
>TRBJ2-5|few|.|TRBV4-1
TGCGCCAGCAGCCAAGGACGAGGAGAGACCCAGTACTTC
CASSQGRGETQYF
>TRBJ1-2|.|.|TRBV3-1/TRBV3-2
TGTGCCAGCAGCCTTGGCCTCAGGGGCTATGGCTACACCTTC
CASSLGLRGYGYTF
>TRBJ2-5|.|.|TRBV27
TGTGCCAGCAGAACCATCTCGGACCAAGAGACCCAGTACTTC
CASRTISDQETQYF
>TRBJ1-2|.|TRBD1|TRBV6-5
TGTGCCAGCAGTTACCGCCCGGAGGGGGCCTATGGCTACACCTTC
CASSYRPEGAYGYTF
>TRBJ1-2|.|TRBD1|TRBV7-9
TGTGCCAGCAGCTTCCCGCGACAGGGAAGCTACACCTTC
CASSFPRQGSYTF
>TRBJ1-5|.|TRBD1|TRBV5-6
TGTGCCAGCAGCTTCGGACAGGGGATAAATCAGCCCCAGCATTTT
CASSFGQGINQPQHF
>TRBJ2-7|.|.|TRBV25-1
TGTGCCAGCAGTGCCTCGGGACGGACCTACGAGCAGTACTTC
CASSASGRTYEQYF
>TRBJ1-1|.|.|TRBV29-1
TGCAGCGTTGGGAGTTCTTACGGAGATGGAGCTTTCTTT
CSVGSSYGDGAFF